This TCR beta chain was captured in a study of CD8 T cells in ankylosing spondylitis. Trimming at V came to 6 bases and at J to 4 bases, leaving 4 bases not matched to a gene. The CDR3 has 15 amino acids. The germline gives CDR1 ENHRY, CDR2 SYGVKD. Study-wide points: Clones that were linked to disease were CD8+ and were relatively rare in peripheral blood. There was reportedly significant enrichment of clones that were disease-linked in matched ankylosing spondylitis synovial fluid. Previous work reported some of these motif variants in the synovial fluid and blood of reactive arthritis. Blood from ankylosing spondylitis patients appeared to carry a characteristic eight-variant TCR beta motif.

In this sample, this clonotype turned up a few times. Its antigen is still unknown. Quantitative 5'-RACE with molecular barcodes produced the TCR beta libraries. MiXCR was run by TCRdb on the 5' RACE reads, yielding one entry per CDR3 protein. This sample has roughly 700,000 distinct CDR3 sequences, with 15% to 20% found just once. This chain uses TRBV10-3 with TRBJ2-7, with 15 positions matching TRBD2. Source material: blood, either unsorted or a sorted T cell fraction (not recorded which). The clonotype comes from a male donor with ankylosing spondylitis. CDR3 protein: CAISGTSGRTYEQYF. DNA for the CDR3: TGTGCCATCAGCGGGACTAGCGGGAGGACTTACGAGCAGTACTTC.